Below, one T cell receptor beta chain is given with its context. The authors ran a second PCR of about 7 to 11 cycles using a sample-barcoded 5' primer and a J-beta primer mix. No fewer than 2.5 million CDR3-containing paired-end reads came from each sample. Each CDR3 protein gets one entry after TCRdb re-called the 5' RACE reads with MiXCR. The repertoire consists of hundreds of thousands of distinct CDR3 sequences, with 40% to 45% occurring once and the leading ten covering 20% to 25%. CDR1 and CDR2 (germline): SGHTA, FQGNSA. V was cut by 5 bases and J by 10 bases, with 15 bases left in between. The CDR3 has 13 residues. This entry comes from a study of blood T cells in healthy people across ages.

The clonotype originates from a woman aged 55-75 years in good health. The rearrangement links TRBV7-2 to TRBJ2-1; D is possibly TRBD1 (6 bases). Sequences were obtained from blood. The CDR3 loop is CASSGTGFHEQFF. The CDR3 nucleotides are TGTGCCAGCAGCGGAACAGGGTTCCACGAGCAGTTCTTC.